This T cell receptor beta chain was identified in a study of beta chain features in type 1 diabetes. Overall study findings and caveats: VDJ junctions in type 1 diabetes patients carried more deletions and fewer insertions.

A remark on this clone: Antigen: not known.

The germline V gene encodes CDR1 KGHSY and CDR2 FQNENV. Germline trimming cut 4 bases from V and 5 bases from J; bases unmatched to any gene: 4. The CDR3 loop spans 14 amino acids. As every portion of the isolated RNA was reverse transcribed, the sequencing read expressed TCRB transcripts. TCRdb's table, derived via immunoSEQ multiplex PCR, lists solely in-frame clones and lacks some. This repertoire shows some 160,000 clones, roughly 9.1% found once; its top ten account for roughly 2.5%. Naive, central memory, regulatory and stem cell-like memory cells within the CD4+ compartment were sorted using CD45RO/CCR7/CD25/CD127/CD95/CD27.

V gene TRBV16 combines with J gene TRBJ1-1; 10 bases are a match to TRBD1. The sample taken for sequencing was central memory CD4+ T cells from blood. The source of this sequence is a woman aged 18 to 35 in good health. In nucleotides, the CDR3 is TGTGCCAGCAGCCGACAGGGGGCTGGGACTGAAGCTTTCTTT. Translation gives CASSRQGAGTEAFF.